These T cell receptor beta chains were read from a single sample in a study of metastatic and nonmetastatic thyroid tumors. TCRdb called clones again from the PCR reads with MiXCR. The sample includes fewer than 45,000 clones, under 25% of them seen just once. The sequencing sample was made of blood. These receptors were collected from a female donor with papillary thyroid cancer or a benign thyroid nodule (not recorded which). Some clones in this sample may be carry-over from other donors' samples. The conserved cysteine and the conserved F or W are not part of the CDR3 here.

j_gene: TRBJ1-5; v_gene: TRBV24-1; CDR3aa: ATSPGQGFFSQPQH
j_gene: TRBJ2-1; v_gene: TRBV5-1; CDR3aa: ASSSLEGFNNEQF
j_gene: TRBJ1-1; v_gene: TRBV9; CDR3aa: ASRGSETEAF
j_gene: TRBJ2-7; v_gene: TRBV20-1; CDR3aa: SAKTVEQY
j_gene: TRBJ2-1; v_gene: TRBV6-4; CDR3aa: ASSDNEGMTYNEQF
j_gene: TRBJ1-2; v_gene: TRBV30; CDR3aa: AWQDGVYGYT
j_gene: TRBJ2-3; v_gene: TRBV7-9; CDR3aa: ASSLVEDTQY
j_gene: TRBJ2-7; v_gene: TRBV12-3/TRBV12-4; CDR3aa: ASILKGQED
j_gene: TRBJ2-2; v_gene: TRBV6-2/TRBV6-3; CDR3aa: ASSSKDGTGGSYLGTGELF
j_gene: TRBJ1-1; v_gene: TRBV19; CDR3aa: ASSRDDRALAGDTEAF
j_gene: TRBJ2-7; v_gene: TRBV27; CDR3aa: ASSTGTVSSYEQY
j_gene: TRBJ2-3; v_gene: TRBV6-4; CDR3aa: ASIPEVVGGGTDTQY
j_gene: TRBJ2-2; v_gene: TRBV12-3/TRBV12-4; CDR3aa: ASSQQRTRTGELF
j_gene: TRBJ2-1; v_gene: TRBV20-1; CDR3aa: SAGGTSYAEQF
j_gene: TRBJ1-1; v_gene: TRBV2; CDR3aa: ASSSGANTEAF
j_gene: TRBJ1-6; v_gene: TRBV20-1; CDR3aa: SSRDSTGQGLSPPLH
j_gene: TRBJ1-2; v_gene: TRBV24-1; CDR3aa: ASSGTVGYGYT
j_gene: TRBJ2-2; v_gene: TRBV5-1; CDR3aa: ASRVLADNTGELF
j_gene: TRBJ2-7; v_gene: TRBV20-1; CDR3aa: SSRQGAGFYEQY
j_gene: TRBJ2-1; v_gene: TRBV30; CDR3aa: AWRGQGDSSYNEQF
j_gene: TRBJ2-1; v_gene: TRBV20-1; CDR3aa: SARSLEKVINEQF
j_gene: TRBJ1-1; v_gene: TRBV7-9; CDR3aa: ASSLAGGGEAF
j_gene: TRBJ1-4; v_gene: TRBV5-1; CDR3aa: ASSHGKGLEKLF
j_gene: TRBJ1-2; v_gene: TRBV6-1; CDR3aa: ASSEVHNYGYT
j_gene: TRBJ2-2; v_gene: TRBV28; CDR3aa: ASLLLLTGELF
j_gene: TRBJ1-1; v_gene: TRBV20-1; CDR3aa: SARVGVRGTNTEAF
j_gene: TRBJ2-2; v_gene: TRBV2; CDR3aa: ASSPSVAEKNTGELF
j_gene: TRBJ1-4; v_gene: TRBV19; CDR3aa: ASSIAAGPNEKLF
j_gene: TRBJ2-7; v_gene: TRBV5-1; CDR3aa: ASSLTDYEQY
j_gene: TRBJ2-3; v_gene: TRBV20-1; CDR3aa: SARIRWGRTDTQY
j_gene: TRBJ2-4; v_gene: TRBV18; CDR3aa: ASSPPTENIQY
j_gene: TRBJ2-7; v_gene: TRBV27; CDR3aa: ASSLSGGFNEQY
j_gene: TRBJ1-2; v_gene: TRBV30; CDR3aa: SWSTVNYGYT
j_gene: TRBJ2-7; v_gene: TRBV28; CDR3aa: ASSRDRGRYEQY
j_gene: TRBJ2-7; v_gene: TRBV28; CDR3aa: ASSLTRGRYEQY
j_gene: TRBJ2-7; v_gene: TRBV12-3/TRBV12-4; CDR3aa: ASSLARHGSAGEQY
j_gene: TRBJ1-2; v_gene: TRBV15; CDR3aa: ATSRAKVGQGYT
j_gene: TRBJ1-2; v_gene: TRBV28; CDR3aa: ASSPSQGNYGYT
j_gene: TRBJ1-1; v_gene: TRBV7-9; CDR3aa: ASSFADGNTEAF
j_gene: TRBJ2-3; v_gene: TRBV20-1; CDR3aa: SAKDTDTQY
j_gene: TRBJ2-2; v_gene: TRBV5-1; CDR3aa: ASLGPGDTGELF
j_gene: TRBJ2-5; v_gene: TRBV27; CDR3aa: ASSLNVGSWDTQY
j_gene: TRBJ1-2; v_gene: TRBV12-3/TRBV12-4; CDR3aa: ASSFEGAGGYT
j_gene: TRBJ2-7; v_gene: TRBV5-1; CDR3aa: ASSEGQFPYEQY
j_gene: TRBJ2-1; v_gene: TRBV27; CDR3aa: ASSTILAGDYNEQF
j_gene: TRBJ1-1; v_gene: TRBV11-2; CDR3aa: ASSLGRGSGAF
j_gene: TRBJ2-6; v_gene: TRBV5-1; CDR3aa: ASSFRDRRSGANVLT
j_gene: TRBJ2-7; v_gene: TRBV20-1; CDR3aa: SATVSTYEQY
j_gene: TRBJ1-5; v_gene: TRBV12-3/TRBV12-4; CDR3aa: ASSSLDRTIYSNQPQH
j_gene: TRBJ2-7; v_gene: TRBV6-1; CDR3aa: ASSEQGSYEQY
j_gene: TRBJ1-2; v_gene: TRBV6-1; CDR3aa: ASSSARSAGYT
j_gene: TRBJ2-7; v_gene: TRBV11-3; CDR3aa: ASSQLSGRITDEQY
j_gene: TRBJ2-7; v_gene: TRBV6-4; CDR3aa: ASSLGPIDEQY
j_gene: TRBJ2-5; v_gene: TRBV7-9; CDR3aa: ASSLEGSGGETQY